The 4 T cell receptor beta chains listed next were all sequenced from one sample in a study of a mutant IDH1 vaccine in newly diagnosed glioma. The sample's time point: baseline, week 1 (first vaccination visit). The treatment is: pre-vaccination baseline after standard-of-care therapy. Method: immunoSEQ multiplex PCR; TCRdb's copy keeps in-frame clones and lacks some. The sample records roughly 70,000 clones, around 86% being singletons. The sample consisted of PBMCs, taken from a glioma patient treated with radiotherapy, temozolomide or both. The receptors were sampled from a man aged 25 to 45 with glioma.

The V gene is TRBV7-9, the J gene TRBJ1-5; tentatively, D is TRBD1 (5 bases). The CDR3 spans 14 residues. In germline, CDR1 is SEHNR, CDR2 FQNEAQ (reference sequence). Trimming pared 2 bases from V and 5 bases from J, leaving 10 bases between. For the CDR3, the DNA is TGTGCCAGCAGCTTACCGGGGGTCGATCAGCCCCAGCATTTT. Translation: CASSLPGVDQPQHF.

The chain is built from TRBV7-2 and TRBJ2-5; TRBD1 matches at 7 bases. V trimming: 4 bases; J trimming: 5 bases; junction bases outside the gene matches: 10. This CDR3 has 15 residues. CDR1 is SGHTA, CDR2 FQGNSA, per germline. The CDR3: CASSYTGTAGETQYF. In DNA, the CDR3 is TGTGCCAGCAGCTATACCGGGACAGCTGGGGAGACCCAGTACTTC.

The rearrangement uses TRBV7-6 and TRBJ1-5, with D hard to call. Germline V lookup: CDR1 SGHVS, CDR2 FNYEAQ. This CDR3 contains 15 residues. Trimming stripped 5 bases from V and 9 bases from J, with 20 bases between. The CDR3 sequence: CASSLSDGDIPPQHF. The CDR3 DNA sequence: TGTGCCAGCAGCCTTTCCGACGGAGATATTCCGCCCCAGCATTTT.

V is TRBV5-1 and J is TRBJ1-1; tentatively, D is TRBD1 (6 bases). Germline lookup yields CDR1 SGHRS and CDR2 YFSETQ. V lost 3 bases and J lost 8, with 14 bases in between. The CDR3 consists of 13 residues. This CDR3 reads CASSSTGFLEAFF. CDR3 DNA: TGCGCCAGCAGCTCCACAGGGTTCCTGGAAGCTTTCTTT.